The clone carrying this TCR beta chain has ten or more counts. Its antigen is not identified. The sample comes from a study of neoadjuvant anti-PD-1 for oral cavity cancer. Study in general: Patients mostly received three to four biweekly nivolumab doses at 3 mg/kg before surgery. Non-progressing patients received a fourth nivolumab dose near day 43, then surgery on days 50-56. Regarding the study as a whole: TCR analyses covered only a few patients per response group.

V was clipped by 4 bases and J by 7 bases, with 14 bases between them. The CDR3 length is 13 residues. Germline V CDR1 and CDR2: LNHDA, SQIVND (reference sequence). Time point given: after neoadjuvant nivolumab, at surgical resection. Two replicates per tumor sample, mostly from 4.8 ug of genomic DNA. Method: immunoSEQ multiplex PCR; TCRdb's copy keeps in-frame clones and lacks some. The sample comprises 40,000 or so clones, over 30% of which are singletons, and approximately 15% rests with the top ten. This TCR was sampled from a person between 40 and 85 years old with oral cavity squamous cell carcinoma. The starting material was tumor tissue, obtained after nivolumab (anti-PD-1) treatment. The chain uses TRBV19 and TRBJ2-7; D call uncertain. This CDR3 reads CASSTPTAWEQYF. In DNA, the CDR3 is TGTGCCAGTAGTACGCCCACTGCGTGGGAGCAGTACTTC.